The clone carrying this TCR beta chain came up a few times. Transcripts of RNA were the source for amplifying TCR beta CDR3 regions. The authors performed first-round RT-PCR with HTBI primers and then a second-round multiplex PCR. Using its own MiXCR run on the multiplex PCR reads, TCRdb lists one record per CDR3 protein. The sample lists roughly 1.1 million distinct CDR3 sequences; approximately 35% were seen once. Germline V CDR1 and CDR2: SGHAT, FQNNGV. The length of the CDR3 is 16 residues. Deletions cut 5 bases from V and 7 bases from J, with 18 bases between. The sample comes from a study of Graves' ophthalmopathy and Graves' hyperthyroidism.

The clonotype originates from an adult man with Graves' hyperthyroidism. V gene TRBV11-2 combines with J gene TRBJ1-6, with D hard to call. The sample was peripheral blood or thyroid tissue (not recorded which). CDR3 loop: CASSPPRSGRNSPLHF. CDR3 DNA: TGTGCCAGCAGCCCCCCCCGCTCGGGGAGGAATTCACCCCTCCACTTT.